These T cell receptor beta chains were read from a single sample in a study of T cell responses to AZD1222 COVID-19 vaccine. TCRdb keeps only in-frame clones here, not all; method: immunoSEQ multiplex PCR. The data show approximately 210,000 clones, about 89% seen once. The sample consisted of peripheral blood, taken 28 days after the second AZD1222 dose. The receptors shown here come from an adult who received the AZD1222 COVID-19 vaccine. CDR3s include the opening cysteine and the closing phenylalanine or tryptophan. A D gene is named only where the DNA matches it firmly. The size field is filled for only some rows; it gives once, few, many or a size class.

clone_size j_call d_call v_call cdr3_aa cdr3_nt
- TRBJ1-5 - TRBV27 CASRRSLVYDQPQHF TGTGCCAGCCGAAGGAGCCTTGTGTATGATCAGCCCCAGCATTTT
- TRBJ2-1 - TRBV18 CASSPLTSDNEQFF TGTGCCAGCTCACCCCTAACGAGCGACAATGAGCAGTTCTTC
- TRBJ2-1 - TRBV7-2 CASSPRGSITSYNEQFF TGTGCCAGCAGCCCTCGTGGGAGCATCACCTCCTACAATGAGCAGTTCTTC
- TRBJ1-5 TRBD1 TRBV7-2 CASSYATGVNQPQHF TGTGCCAGCAGCTATGCAACAGGGGTCAATCAGCCCCAGCATTTT
- TRBJ1-1 - TRBV25-1 CASLPLGVNTEAFF TGTGCCAGCCTCCCTTTGGGCGTGAACACTGAAGCTTTCTTT
- TRBJ1-1 - TRBV7-9 CASSLYENTEAFF TGTGCCAGCAGCTTATATGAGAACACTGAAGCTTTCTTT
- TRBJ1-5 - TRBV5-5 CASRSSLGSNQPQHF TGTGCCAGCAGATCTTCTCTCGGTAGCAATCAGCCCCAGCATTTT
- TRBJ2-3 TRBD2 TRBV6-4 CASSDSRLAGPDRIDTQYF TGTGCCAGCAGTGACTCTCGACTAGCGGGGCCCGACAGAATAGATACGCAGTATTTT
- TRBJ2-7 - TRBV6-1 CASSEMMEGRLGEQYF TGTGCCAGCAGTGAAATGATGGAGGGACGGTTGGGCGAGCAGTACTTC
- TRBJ2-3 - TRBV2 CASRPDGQITQYF TGTGCCAGCAGGCCGGACGGACAGATAACGCAGTATTTT
- TRBJ2-3 - TRBV5-1 CASSRGTAAGTDTQYF TGCGCCAGCAGCCGGGGAACGGCCGCTGGCACAGATACGCAGTATTTT
- TRBJ1-6 TRBD1 TRBV19 CASSIAAGQGDFSPLHF TGTGCCAGTAGTATAGCTGCCGGACAGGGGGACTTTTCACCCCTCCACTTT
- TRBJ1-2 TRBD1 TRBV5-1 CASRLGQGPESGYTF TGCGCCAGCAGACTTGGACAGGGCCCAGAATCAGGCTACACCTTC
few TRBJ1-5 - TRBV29-1 CSVQVGQQPQHF TGCAGCGTCCAAGTCGGACAACAGCCCCAGCATTTT